The 25 T cell receptor beta chains given below trace back to one sample, sequenced in a study of control samples from healthy donors and cancer patients (dated by TCRdb to 2020 to 2021). The protocol used for the library was the immunoSEQ multiplex PCR assay. TCRdb took over this immuneACCESS table, retaining in-frame rearrangements with V and J assigned. Such tables are incomplete; in checked studies, under half of the missing clones stem from an unresolved V gene, and the remainder is unexplained. Across this sample there are 150,000 to 200,000 clones, with 90% to 95% seen only once. The top ten clonotypes cover approximately 1.5% of the sample. The sequenced sample consisted of blood. Source of these receptors: a woman aged 25 to 45 in good health.

The J gene is TRBJ2-7, the V gene TRBV6-6; 9 positions match TRBD1. The CDR3 has 14 amino acids. V trimming: 6 bases; J trimming: 3 bases; junction bases outside the gene matches: 6. Looked up from germline, CDR1 is MNHNY and CDR2 is SVGAGI (reference sequence). The CDR3 sequence is CASSPSTGGYEQYF. The CDR3 nucleotides are TGTGCCAGCAGCCCCTCGACAGGGGGCTACGAGCAGTACTTC.

This clone was counted only a few times. This sequence joins TRBV5-4 and TRBJ2-7, with 12 bases aligning to TRBD1. In germline, CDR1 is SGHNT, CDR2 YYREEE (reference sequence). CDR3 length: 16 amino acids. V lost 5 bases, J lost 3 bases, and 9 bases stayed unmatched. The CDR3 DNA reads as TGTGCCAGCAGTTCGGGACAGGGGGCGAAAAACTACGAGCAGTACTTC. It specifies CASSSGQGAKNYEQYF.

The gene calls are TRBV29-1 and TRBJ2-2; D unresolved. V was pared by 6 bases and J by 2 bases, with 7 bases between. CDR1 and CDR2 from the germline V gene are SQVTM and ANQGSEA. The length of the CDR3 is 12 residues. The CDR3 spells CSVEKNTGELFF. CDR3 nucleotide sequence: TGCAGCGTAGAGAAAAACACCGGGGAGCTGTTTTTT.

J is TRBJ1-2 and V is TRBV2, with a weak D call TRBD1 (5 bases). V was shortened by 4 bases and J by 5 bases, with 8 bases between the two germline ends. Germline CDR1 reads SNHLY; CDR2 reads FYNNEI. The length of the CDR3 is 12 residues. CDR3 sequence: CASSARAYGYTF. The CDR3 region has the DNA TGTGCCAGCAGTGCCAGGGCATATGGCTACACCTTC.

V gene TRBV7-9 combines with J gene TRBJ2-2, with no clear D. Trimming took 5 bases from V and 1 from J, leaving 8 bases between them. Germline CDR1 is SEHNR and CDR2 is FQNEAQ (reference sequence). This CDR3 region has 14 residues. The CDR3 region has the DNA TGTGCCAGCAGCCTCGGGCAGAACACCGGGGAGCTGTTTTTT. Translation gives CASSLGQNTGELFF.

This sequence joins TRBV4-1 and TRBJ2-7, with 15 bases lining up with TRBD2. Germline CDR1 is MGHRA and CDR2 is YSYEKL. V trimming: 3 bases; J trimming: 4 bases; junction bases outside the gene matches: 1. The CDR3 spans 15 residues. CDR3 region: CASSQGLAGGYEQYF. The DNA for the CDR3 is TGCGCCAGCAGCCAGGGACTAGCGGGAGGATACGAGCAGTACTTC.

Of note for this clone: Other DNA variants within this sample encode the same CDR3. The rearrangement uses TRBV29-1 and TRBJ1-1, with TRBD1 identical over 7 bases. V lost 4 bases, J lost 1 base, and 3 bases stayed unmatched. The CDR3 has 13 amino acids. CDR1 is SQVTM, CDR2 ANQGSEA, per germline. CDR3 protein: CSVGEGANTEAFF. The CDR3 nucleotides are TGCAGCGTTGGGGAGGGGGCGAACACTGAAGCTTTCTTT.

V and J are TRBV28 and TRBJ2-7; 12 bases map to TRBD2. The length of the CDR3 is 16 residues. With 6 bases clipped from V and 4 bases from J, the junction kept 10 bases outside the gene matches. CDR1 and CDR2 from the germline V gene are MDHEN and SYDVKM. CDR3 DNA sequence: TGTGCCAGCAGGCTAGCCCAGACTAGCGGGGGATACGAGCAGTACTTC. It encodes CASRLAQTSGGYEQYF.

This chain joins TRBV6-6 and TRBJ1-5; D is uncertain. V lost 6 bases to trimming and J lost 0 bases, with 6 bases between them. This CDR3 has 13 amino acids. Germline V gene sequence: CDR1 MNHNY, CDR2 SVGAGI (reference sequence). CDR3 in amino acids: CASRIYSNQPQHF. CDR3 sequence (DNA): TGTGCCAGCAGAATTTATAGCAATCAGCCCCAGCATTTT.

The chain employs TRBV5-8 and TRBJ1-4, with TRBD1 identical over 8 bases. The CDR3 is 16 residues long. Losses at the gene ends were 4 bases for V and 0 bases for J; bases not matched to a gene: 5. Germline V gives CDR1 SGHTS, CDR2 YDEGEE. The CDR3 DNA follows: TGTGCCAGCAGCCCCGGGACAGGAGCAACTAATGAAAAACTGTTTTTT. It codes for CASSPGTGATNEKLFF.

This clone has a handful of counts. The rearrangement links TRBV6-5 to TRBJ1-4; possible D gene TRBD1, 6 bases. The ends were cut back, 11 bases at V and 5 bases at J, with 15 bases in the middle. The CDR3 totals 13 residues. Germline V CDR1 and CDR2: MNHEY, SVGAGI. The CDR3 DNA is TGTGCCGGCCACAGGGACCCGAATGAAAAACTGTTTTTT. Translation: CAGHRDPNEKLFF.

The chain couples TRBV28 to TRBJ2-5; maybe TRBD1 (6 bases). Germline assignment: CDR1 MDHEN and CDR2 SYDVKM. The V gene lost 6 bases and the J gene lost 2 bases, with 13 bases spanning the gap. This CDR3 is built from 14 residues. The CDR3: CASRGQRLQETQYF. In DNA form, the CDR3 reads TGTGCCAGCAGAGGACAGAGGTTACAAGAGACCCAGTACTTC.

The genes are TRBV27 and TRBJ2-3, with no clear D. V lost 2 bases to trimming and J lost 4 bases, with 10 bases between them. The length of the CDR3 is 14 residues. CDR1 is MNHEY and CDR2 is SMNVEV in the germline V gene (reference sequence). The DNA of the CDR3 is TGTGCCAGCAGTTTAGGGATAGGCTCAGATACGCAGTATTTT. Its translation is CASSLGIGSDTQYF.

DNA for the CDR3: TGTGCCAGCACCCGACCGGGAAATACCTACGAGCAGTACTTC. Translating gives CASTRPGNTYEQYF. V is TRBV6-5 and J is TRBJ2-7, with D maybe TRBD2 (5 bases). Between the trimmed V and J ends, which lost 7 bases and 2 bases, there was a span of 15 bases. CDR1 is MNHEY and CDR2 is SVGAGI in the germline V gene. The CDR3 length is 14 residues.

The rearrangement uses TRBV4-1 and TRBJ2-2; D gene ambiguous. The length of the CDR3 is 13 residues. The V end lost 1 base, the J end lost 7 bases, and 7 bases lay between the germline ends. CDR1 and CDR2 from the germline V gene are MGHRA and YSYEKL. Here the CDR3 DNA reads TGCGCCAGCAGCCAAGGGATTATCGGGGAGCTGTTTTTT. This translates into CASSQGIIGELFF.

This clone showed up just a few times. The V gene is TRBV5-4, the J gene TRBJ2-7, with 9 bases that match TRBD2. The CDR3 is made up of 14 amino acids. The germline gives CDR1 SGHNT, CDR2 YYREEE (reference sequence). V lost 4 bases, J lost 3 bases, and 5 bases stayed unmatched. Here the CDR3 DNA reads TGTGCCAGCAGCCTATCTAGCGGGGTCTACGAGCAGTACTTC. Translated, it gives CASSLSSGVYEQYF.

This sequence joins TRBV7-9 and TRBJ1-5; D unresolved. From germline, CDR1 is SEHNR and CDR2 FQNEAQ (reference sequence). The CDR3 extends over 15 amino acids. Trimming removed 3 bases from V and 0 bases from J, with 9 bases in between. The CDR3 DNA is TGTGCCAGCAGCTTTGGCTCCTCTAGCAATCAGCCCCAGCATTTT. It is translated as CASSFGSSSNQPQHF.

The genes are TRBV6-5 and TRBJ2-2, with 8 bases that match TRBD1. The V segment lost 6 bases and the J segment 7 bases; nucleotides outside the gene matches: 7. Germline CDR1 and CDR2: MNHEY and SVGAGI. The CDR3 consists of 14 residues. The DNA of the CDR3 is TGTGCCAGCAGCGCTGACAGGGGTAACGGGGAGCTGTTTTTT. Translating gives CASSADRGNGELFF.

This chain connects TRBV5-4 to TRBJ1-1; unclear D gene. The germline V gene has CDR1 SGHNT and CDR2 YYREEE (reference sequence). Deletions cut 0 bases from V and 1 base from J, with 7 bases between. CDR3 length equals 14 residues. The CDR3 spells CASSLALSNTEAFF. CDR3 in DNA: TGTGCCAGCAGCTTGGCCCTCTCGAACACTGAAGCTTTCTTT.

V gene TRBV9 combines with J gene TRBJ2-3; possible D gene TRBD2, 6 bases. V was pared by 2 bases and J by 4 bases, with 8 bases between. The CDR3 has 13 residues. The germline V gene encodes CDR1 SGDLS and CDR2 YYNGEE. CDR3 coding DNA: TGTGCCAGCAGCGTCTCTAGCGCAGATACGCAGTATTTT. Its protein is CASSVSSADTQYF.

This chain connects TRBV11-3 to TRBJ2-1; 12 bases are shared with TRBD2. The CDR3 is 15 residues long. Germline V gene lookup returns CDR1 SGHNT and CDR2 YENEEA. The junction had 6 bases not matched to a gene; V was cut back by 4 bases and J by 8 bases. The CDR3 sequence is CASSSPGLAGYEQFF. For the CDR3, the DNA is TGTGCCAGCAGCTCGCCGGGACTAGCGGGCTATGAGCAGTTCTTC.

The chain couples TRBV6-6 to TRBJ1-5; D is perhaps TRBD1 (5 bases). This CDR3 is built from 15 residues. Trimming shortened V by 5 bases and J by 0 bases, and 11 bases separated the two germline ends. The germline gives CDR1 MNHNY, CDR2 SVGAGI (reference sequence). In nucleotides, the CDR3 is TGTGCCAGCAGTAGGAGACAGACTAGCAATCAGCCCCAGCATTTT. Its protein is CASSRRQTSNQPQHF.

This rearrangement joins TRBV6-2 or TRBV6-3 to TRBJ2-6, with a possible D match to TRBD2 (5 bases). The V gene lost 5 bases and the J gene lost 0 bases, with 5 bases spanning the gap. Germline V lookup: CDR1 MNHEY, CDR2 SVGEGT. The CDR3 is 14 residues long. The CDR3 nucleotides read TGTGCCAGCAGTACTAGCTCTGGGGCCAACGTCCTGACTTTC. Translation: CASSTSSGANVLTF.

This clone was seen just once. This sequence joins TRBV4-2 and TRBJ2-1, with 10 bases matching TRBD1. V was clipped by 2 bases and J by 8 bases; unmatched bases: 6. This CDR3 contains 15 residues. Germline V lookup: CDR1 LGHNA, CDR2 YNFKEQ. CDR3 in DNA: TGTGCCAGCAGCCAACCCGGGACAGGGGTCGATGAGCAGTTCTTC. Its protein is CASSQPGTGVDEQFF.

The CDR3 DNA is TGTGCCAGCAGCTTAGCCGGGACAGGGGGGCTGGGAGCTTTCTTT. Translated, it gives CASSLAGTGGLGAFF. V usage is TRBV11-3 and J usage is TRBJ1-1; 11 nucleotides match TRBD1. Germline assignment: CDR1 SGHNT and CDR2 YENEEA. The V gene end was trimmed by 1 base and the J gene end by 10 bases; junction bases not matched to a gene: 8. This CDR3 is 15 amino acids long.